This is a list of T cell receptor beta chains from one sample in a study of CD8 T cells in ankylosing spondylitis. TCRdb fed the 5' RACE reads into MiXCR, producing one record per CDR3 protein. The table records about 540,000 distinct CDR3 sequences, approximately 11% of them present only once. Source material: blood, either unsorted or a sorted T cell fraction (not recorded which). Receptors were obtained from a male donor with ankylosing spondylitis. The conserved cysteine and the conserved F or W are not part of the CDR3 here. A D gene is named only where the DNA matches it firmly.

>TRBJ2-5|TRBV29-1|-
SVIGETQY
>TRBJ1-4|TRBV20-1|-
SARRYRGGEKLF
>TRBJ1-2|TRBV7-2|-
ASSHTLRGGVYGYT
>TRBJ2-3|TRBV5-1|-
ASSDDRRGTDTQY
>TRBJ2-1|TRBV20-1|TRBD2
SASQREWTYNEQF
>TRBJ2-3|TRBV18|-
ASSPIGASDTQY
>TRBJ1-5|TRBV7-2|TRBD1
ASSSGQGASQPQH
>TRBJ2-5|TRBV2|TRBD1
ASSKRTGQETQY
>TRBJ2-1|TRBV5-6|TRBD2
ASSILAGKQF
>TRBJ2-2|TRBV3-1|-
ASSQAGTPGELF
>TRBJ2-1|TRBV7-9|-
ASLAINREQF
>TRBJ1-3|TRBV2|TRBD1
ASRPGQTGNTIY
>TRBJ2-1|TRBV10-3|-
AISEYAGNNEQF
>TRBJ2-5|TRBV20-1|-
SARDRQTQY
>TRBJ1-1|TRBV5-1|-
ASSRVGVNTEAF
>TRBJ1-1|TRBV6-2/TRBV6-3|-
ASMIGPGWAPNTEAF
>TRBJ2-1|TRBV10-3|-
AINRDRWGPLNRSSYNEQF
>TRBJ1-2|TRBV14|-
ASSQEKRVGYT
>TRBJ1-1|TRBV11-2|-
ASSLRGAGRTAAF
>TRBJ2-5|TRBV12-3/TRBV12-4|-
ASSREAGSWETQY
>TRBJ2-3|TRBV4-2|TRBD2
ASSQGNSGRSDTQY
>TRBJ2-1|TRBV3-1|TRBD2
ASASGRYQF
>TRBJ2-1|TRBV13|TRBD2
ASSLAPGGSGSEQF
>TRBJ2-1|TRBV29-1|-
SVEGSGVGNEQF
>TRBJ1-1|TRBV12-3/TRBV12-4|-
ASSLLRGVVTEAF
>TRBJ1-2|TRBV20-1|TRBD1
SASQGQGYYGYT
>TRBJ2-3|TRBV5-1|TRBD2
ASSLDAGGSTDTQY
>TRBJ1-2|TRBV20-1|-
SATDLEGGDGYT
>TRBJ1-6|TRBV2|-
ASSEGTGSSYNSPLH
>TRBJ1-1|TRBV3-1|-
ASSPSLGTEAF
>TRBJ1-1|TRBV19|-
ASRPEGGEAF
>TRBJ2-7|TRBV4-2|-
ASSQDPLRSRH